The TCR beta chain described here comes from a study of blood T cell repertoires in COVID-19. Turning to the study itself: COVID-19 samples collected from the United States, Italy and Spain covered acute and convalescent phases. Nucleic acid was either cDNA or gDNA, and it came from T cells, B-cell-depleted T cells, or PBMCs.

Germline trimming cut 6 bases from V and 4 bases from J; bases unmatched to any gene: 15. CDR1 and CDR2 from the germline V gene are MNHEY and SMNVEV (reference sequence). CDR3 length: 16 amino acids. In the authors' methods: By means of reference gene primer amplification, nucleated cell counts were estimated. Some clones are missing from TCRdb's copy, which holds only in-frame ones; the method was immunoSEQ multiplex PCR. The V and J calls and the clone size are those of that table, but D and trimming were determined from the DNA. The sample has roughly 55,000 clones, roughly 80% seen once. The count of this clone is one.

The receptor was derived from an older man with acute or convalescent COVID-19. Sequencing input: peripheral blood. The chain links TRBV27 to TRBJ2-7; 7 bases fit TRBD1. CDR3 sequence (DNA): TGTGCCAGCAGCCGGCCGCCTCGGCAGGGGGATTACGAGCAGTACTTC. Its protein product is CASSRPPRQGDYEQYF.